This TCR beta chain was observed in a study of blood T cell repertoires in COVID-19. Study-level information: Acute-phase and convalescent COVID-19 samples originated in the United States, Italy and Spain. PBMCs, B-cell-depleted T cells, or T cells provided the cDNA or gDNA that made up the material.

Germline V gene data show CDR1 as KGHDR and CDR2 as SFDVKD. V lost 5 bases, J lost 8 bases, and 5 bases stayed unmatched. CDR3 length: 16 amino acids. A Seattle source enrolled patients during active infection and followed them longitudinally. In the authors' methods: Reference gene primers were amplified, and this amplification served to estimate nucleated cell counts. Assay: immunoSEQ multiplex PCR; the TCRdb copy retains only in-frame clones and omits some. D and trimming were read from the DNA, whereas the V and J calls and clone size are those reported in that table. The sample has 250,000 to 350,000 clones; around 84% are singletons.

The J gene is TRBJ2-1, the V gene TRBV24-1; 16 nucleotides align to TRBD2. Material for sequencing was peripheral blood. This TCR came from a human donor with COVID-19, enrolled during active disease. The donor label of this sample is uncertain. Here the CDR3 DNA reads TGTGCCACCAGTGCCCTTGGGACTAGCGGGAGGGATGAGCAGTTCTTC. Protein: CATSALGTSGRDEQFF.